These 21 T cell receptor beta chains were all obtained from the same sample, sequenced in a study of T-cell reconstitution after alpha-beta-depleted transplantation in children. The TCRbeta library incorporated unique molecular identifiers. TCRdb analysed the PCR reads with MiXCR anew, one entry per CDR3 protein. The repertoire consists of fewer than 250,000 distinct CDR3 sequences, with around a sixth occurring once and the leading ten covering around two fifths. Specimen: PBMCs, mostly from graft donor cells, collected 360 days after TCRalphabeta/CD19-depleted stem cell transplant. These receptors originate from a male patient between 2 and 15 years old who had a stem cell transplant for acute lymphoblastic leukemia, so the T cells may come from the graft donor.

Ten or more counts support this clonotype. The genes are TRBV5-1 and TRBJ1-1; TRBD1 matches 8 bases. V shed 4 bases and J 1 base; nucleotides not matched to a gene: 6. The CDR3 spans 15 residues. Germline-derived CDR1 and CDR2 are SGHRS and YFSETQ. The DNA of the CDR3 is TGCGCCAGCAGCCTACTGGGACAGGAGAACACTGAAGCTTTCTTT. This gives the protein CASSLLGQENTEAFF.

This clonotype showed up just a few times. In DNA, the CDR3 is TGTGCCAGCAGCCCCCGGACAGGGAAGGGGGAGACCCAGTACTTC. It yields the protein CASSPRTGKGETQYF. This chain joins TRBV7-2 and TRBJ2-5; 8 nucleotides agree with TRBD1. The CDR3 sequence is 15 residues long. Losses at the gene ends were 5 bases for V and 5 bases for J; bases not matched to a gene: 10. Germline lookup yields CDR1 SGHTA and CDR2 FQGNSA. The full variable domain, its missing parts supplied by reference TRBV7-2 and TRBJ2-5, is GAGVSQSPSNKVTEKGKDVELRCDPISGHTALYWYRQSLGQGLEFLIYFQGNSAPDKSGLPSDRFSAERTGGSVSTLTIQRTQQEDSAVYLCASSPRTGKGETQYFGPGTRLLVL.

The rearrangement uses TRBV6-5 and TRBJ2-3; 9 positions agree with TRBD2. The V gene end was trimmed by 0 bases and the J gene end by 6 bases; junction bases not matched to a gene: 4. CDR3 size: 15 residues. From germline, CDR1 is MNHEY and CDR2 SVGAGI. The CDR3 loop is CASSYSAGGADTQYF. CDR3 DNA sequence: TGTGCCAGCAGTTACTCGGCGGGGGGGGCGGATACGCAGTATTTT.

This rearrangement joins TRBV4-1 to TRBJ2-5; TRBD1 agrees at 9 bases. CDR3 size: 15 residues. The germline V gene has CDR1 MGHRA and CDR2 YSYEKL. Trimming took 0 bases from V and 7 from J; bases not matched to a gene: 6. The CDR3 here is CASSQDWTGVGTQYF. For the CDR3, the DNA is TGCGCCAGCAGCCAAGACTGGACAGGGGTAGGGACCCAGTACTTC.

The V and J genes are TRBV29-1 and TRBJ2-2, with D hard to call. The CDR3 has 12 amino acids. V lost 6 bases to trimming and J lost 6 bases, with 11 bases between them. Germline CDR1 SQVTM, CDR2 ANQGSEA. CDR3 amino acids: CSVPLASGELFF. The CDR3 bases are TGCAGCGTCCCTCTGGCCTCCGGGGAGCTGTTTTTT.

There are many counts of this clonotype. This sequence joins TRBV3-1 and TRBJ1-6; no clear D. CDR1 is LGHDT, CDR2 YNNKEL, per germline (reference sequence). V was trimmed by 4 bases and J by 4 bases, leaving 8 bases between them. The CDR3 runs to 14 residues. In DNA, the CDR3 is TGTGCCAGCAGCCCAACAGTGTATAATTCACCCCTCCACTTT. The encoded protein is CASSPTVYNSPLHF.

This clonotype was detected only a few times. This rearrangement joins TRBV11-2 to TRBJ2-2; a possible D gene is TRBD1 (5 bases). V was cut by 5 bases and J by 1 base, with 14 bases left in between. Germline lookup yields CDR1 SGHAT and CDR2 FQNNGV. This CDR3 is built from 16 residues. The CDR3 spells CASSRATVLNTGELFF. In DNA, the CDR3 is TGTGCCAGCAGCCGAGCGACAGTATTGAACACCGGGGAGCTGTTTTTT.

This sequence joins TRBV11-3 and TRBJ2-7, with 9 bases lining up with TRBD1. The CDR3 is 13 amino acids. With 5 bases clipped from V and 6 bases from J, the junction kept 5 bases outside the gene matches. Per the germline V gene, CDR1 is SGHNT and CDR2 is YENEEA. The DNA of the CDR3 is TGTGCCAGCAGCCCAACAGGGGGCATCGAGCAGTACTTC. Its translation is CASSPTGGIEQYF.

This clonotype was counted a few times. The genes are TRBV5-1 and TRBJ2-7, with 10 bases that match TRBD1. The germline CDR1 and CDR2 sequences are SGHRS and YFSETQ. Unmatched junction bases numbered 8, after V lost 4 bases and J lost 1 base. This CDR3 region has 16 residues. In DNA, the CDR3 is TGCGCCAGCAGCGGCGGACAGGGGGAAGTTTCCTACGAGCAGTACTTC. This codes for CASSGGQGEVSYEQYF.

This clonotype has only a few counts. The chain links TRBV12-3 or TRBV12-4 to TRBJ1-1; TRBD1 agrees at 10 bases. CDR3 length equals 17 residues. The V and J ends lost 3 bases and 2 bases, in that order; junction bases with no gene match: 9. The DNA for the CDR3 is TGTGCCAGCAGTTTCTTGTCCTGGGACAGGGGTAACACTGAAGCTTTCTTT. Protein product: CASSFLSWDRGNTEAFF.

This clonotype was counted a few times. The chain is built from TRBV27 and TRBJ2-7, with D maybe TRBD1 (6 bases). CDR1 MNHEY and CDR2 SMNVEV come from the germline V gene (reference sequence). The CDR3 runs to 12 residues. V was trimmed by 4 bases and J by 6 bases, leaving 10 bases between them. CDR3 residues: CASSSHRAEQYF. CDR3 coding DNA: TGTGCCAGCAGTTCCCACAGGGCCGAGCAGTACTTC.

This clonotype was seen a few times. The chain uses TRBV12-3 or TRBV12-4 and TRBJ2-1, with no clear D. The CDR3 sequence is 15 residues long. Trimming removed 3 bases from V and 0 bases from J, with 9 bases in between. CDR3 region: CASSLAHSSYNEQFF. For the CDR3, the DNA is TGTGCCAGCAGTTTGGCACACAGCTCCTACAATGAGCAGTTCTTC.

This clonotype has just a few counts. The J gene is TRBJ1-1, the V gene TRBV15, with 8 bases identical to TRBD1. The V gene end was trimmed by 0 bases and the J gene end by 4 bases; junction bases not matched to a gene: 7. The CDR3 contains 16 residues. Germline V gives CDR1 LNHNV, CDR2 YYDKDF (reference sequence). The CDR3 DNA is TGTGCCACCAGCAGAGATTTACGCACAGGGGGCACTGAAGCTTTCTTT. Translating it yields CATSRDLRTGGTEAFF.

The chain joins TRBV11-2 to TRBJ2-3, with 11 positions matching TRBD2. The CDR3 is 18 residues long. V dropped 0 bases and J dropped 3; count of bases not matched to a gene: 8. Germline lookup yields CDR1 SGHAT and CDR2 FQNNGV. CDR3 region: CASSLDTTSGEPTDTQYF. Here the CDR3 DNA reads TGTGCCAGCAGCTTAGATACGACTAGCGGGGAGCCGACAGATACGCAGTATTTT. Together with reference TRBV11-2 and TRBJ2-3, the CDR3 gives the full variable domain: EAGVAQSPRYKIIEKRQSVAFWCNPISGHATLYWYQQILGQGPKLLIQFQNNGVVDDSQLPKDRFSAERLKGVDSTLKIQPAKLEDSAVYLCASSLDTTSGEPTDTQYFGPGTRLTVL.

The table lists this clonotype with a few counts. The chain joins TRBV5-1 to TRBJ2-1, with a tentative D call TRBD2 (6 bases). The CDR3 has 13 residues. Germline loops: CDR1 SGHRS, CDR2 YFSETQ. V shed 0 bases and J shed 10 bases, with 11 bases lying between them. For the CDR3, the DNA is TGCGCCAGCAGCTTGGAATTGGCGGGGGAGCAGTTCTTC. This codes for CASSLELAGEQFF.

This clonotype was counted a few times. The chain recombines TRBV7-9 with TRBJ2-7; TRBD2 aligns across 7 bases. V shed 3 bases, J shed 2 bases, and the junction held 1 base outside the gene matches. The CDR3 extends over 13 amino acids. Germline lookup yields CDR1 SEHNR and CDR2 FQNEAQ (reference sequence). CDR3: CASSLGTTYEQYF. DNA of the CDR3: TGTGCCAGCAGCTTGGGGACTACCTACGAGCAGTACTTC.

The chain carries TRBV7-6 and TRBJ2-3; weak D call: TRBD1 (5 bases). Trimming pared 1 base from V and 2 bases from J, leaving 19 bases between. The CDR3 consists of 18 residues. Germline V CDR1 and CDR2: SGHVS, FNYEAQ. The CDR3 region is CASSLVKGQGSITDTQYF. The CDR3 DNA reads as TGTGCCAGCAGCTTAGTTAAGGGTCAGGGATCCATCACAGATACGCAGTATTTT.

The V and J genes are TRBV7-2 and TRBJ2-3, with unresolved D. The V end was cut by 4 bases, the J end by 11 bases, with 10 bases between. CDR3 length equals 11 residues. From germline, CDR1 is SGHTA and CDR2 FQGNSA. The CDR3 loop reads CASSYQFEQYF. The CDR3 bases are TGTGCCAGCAGCTATCAGTTCGAGCAGTATTTT. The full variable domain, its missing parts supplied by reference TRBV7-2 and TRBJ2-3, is GAGVSQSPSNKVTEKGKDVELRCDPISGHTALYWYRQSLGQGLEFLIYFQGNSAPDKSGLPSDRFSAERTGGSVSTLTIQRTQQEDSAVYLCASSYQFEQYFGPGTRLTVL.

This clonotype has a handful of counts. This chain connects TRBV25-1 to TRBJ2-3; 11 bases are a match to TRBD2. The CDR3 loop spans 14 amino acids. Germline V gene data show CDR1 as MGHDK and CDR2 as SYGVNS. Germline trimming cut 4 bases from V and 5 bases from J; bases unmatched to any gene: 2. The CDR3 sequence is CASSALAGGDTQYF. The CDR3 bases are TGTGCCAGCAGTGCCCTAGCGGGGGGAGATACGCAGTATTTT.

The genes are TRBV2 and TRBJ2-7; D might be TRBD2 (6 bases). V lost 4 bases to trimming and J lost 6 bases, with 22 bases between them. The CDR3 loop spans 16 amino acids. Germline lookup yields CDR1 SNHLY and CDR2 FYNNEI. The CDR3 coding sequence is TGTGCCAGCAGTGGTTATCGGCTCCGGGGGAAAAGCGAGCAGTACTTC. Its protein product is CASSGYRLRGKSEQYF.

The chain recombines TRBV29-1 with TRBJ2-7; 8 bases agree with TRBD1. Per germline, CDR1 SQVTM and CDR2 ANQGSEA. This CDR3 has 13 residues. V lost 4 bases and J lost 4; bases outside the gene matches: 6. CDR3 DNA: TGCAGCGTTGTAGTTCGGACAGGGTACGAGCAGTACTTC. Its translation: CSVVVRTGYEQYF.